The 18 T cell receptor beta chains reported below all come from one sample, sequenced in a study of PD-L1 blockade in urothelial cancer. Here immunoSEQ multiplex PCR was the method, and the copy in TCRdb shows in-frame clones only, minus some. The table records about 56,000 clones, about 85% of them present only once. Time point of the sample: pretreatment peripheral blood. The input for sequencing was PBMCs, taken around atezolizumab (anti-PD-L1) treatment. These receptor sequences come from a man in his 70s with urothelial cancer.

V gene TRBV7-3 combines with J gene TRBJ1-2; 7 positions match TRBD1. Germline V CDR1 and CDR2: SGHTA, FQGTGA. The CDR3 runs 14 residues. Losses at the gene ends were 5 bases for V and 4 bases for J; bases not matched to a gene: 7. CDR3 sequence: CASSAGTESYGYTF. CDR3 DNA: TGTGCCAGCAGCGCGGGGACAGAGAGCTATGGCTACACCTTC. The complete variable domain, with remaining parts taken from reference TRBV7-3 and TRBJ1-2, reads GAGVSQTPSNKVTEKGKYVELRCDPISGHTALYWYRQSLGQGPEFLIYFQGTGAADDSGLPNDRFFAVRPEGSVSTLKIQRTERGDSAVYLCASSAGTESYGYTFGSGTRLTVV.

The chain couples TRBV5-1 to TRBJ2-2; 7 bases are a match to TRBD2. This CDR3 is built from 15 residues. The V gene's germline CDR1 is SGHRS and CDR2 YFSETQ. With 2 bases clipped from V and 1 base from J, the junction kept 2 bases outside the gene matches. CDR3 in amino acids: CASSFGRRNTGELFF. The CDR3 region has the DNA TGCGCCAGCAGCTTCGGGAGGCGGAACACCGGGGAGCTGTTTTTT.

This clone was seen a single time. The chain recombines TRBV5-4 with TRBJ1-2; tentative D call: TRBD1 (5 bases). In germline, CDR1 is SGHNT, CDR2 YYREEE (reference sequence). V dropped 4 bases and J dropped 8 bases, with 9 bases sitting between them. CDR3 length: 11 residues. CDR3 in amino acids: CASSPGLGYTF. Here the CDR3 DNA reads TGTGCCAGCAGCCCGGGACTCGGCTACACCTTC.

The chain joins TRBV28 to TRBJ1-4; D might be TRBD1 (6 bases). V was clipped by 5 bases and J by 8 bases, with 12 bases between them. This CDR3 comprises 13 residues. Germline lookup yields CDR1 MDHEN and CDR2 SYDVKM. The CDR3 region is CASSRGGREKLFF. The CDR3 bases are TGTGCCAGCAGTCGGGGGGGGCGAGAAAAACTGTTTTTT.

The rearrangement uses TRBV7-2 and TRBJ1-2; D may be TRBD1 (5 bases). CDR1 is SGHTA, CDR2 FQGNSA, per germline. Trimming left V 5 bases short and J 5 bases short, with 15 bases between. The CDR3 has 14 amino acids. CDR3 protein: CASSPKARAYGYTF. The CDR3 coding sequence is TGTGCCAGCAGCCCTAAGGCCAGGGCATATGGCTACACCTTC.

The chain carries TRBV2 and TRBJ2-5, with D unresolved. V was trimmed by 6 bases and J by 0 bases, leaving 8 bases between them. Germline CDR1 is SNHLY and CDR2 is FYNNEI. The CDR3 consists of 13 residues. The CDR3 region is CASSPPYQETQYF. The CDR3 bases are TGTGCCAGCAGCCCCCCGTACCAAGAGACCCAGTACTTC.

J is TRBJ2-3 and V is TRBV5-1; TRBD2 aligns across 10 bases. Germline CDR1 and CDR2: SGHRS and YFSETQ. This CDR3 is 15 amino acids long. V shed 1 base, J shed 4 bases, and the junction held 3 bases outside the gene matches. CDR3 sequence reads: CASSLIAGGADTQYF. CDR3 nucleotides: TGCGCCAGCAGCTTGATAGCGGGAGGCGCAGATACGCAGTATTTT.

This chain links TRBV25-1 with TRBJ2-7; 7 positions match TRBD1. This CDR3 contains 14 residues. Trimming took 5 bases from V and 2 from J; bases not matched to a gene: 6. In germline, CDR1 is MGHDK, CDR2 SYGVNS. In DNA form, the CDR3 reads TGTGCCAGCAGTTCATGGACAGGCCCCTACGAGCAGTACTTC. Residues: CASSSWTGPYEQYF.

This chain links TRBV5-1 with TRBJ1-4; D is possibly TRBD1 (6 bases). Germline V lookup: CDR1 SGHRS, CDR2 YFSETQ. V dropped 4 bases and J dropped 7 bases, with 20 bases sitting between them. The CDR3 covers 16 residues. CDR3 sequence (DNA): TGCGCCAGCAGCCTCCGAGGTGGACAGCCTACTGAAAAACTGTTTTTT. It encodes CASSLRGGQPTEKLFF.

The chain combines TRBV19 with TRBJ2-1; TRBD2 aligns across 14 bases. The CDR3 contains 14 residues. Germline values: CDR1 LNHDA, CDR2 SQIVND (reference sequence). V lost 6 bases and J lost 5; bases outside the gene matches: 0. CDR3 DNA: TGTGCCAGTAGGGGACTAGCGGGAGACAATGAGCAGTTCTTC. It codes for CASRGLAGDNEQFF.

This chain connects TRBV11-2 to TRBJ2-1; TRBD1 agrees at 7 bases. Germline V CDR1 and CDR2: SGHAT, FQNNGV. V trimming: 5 bases; J trimming: 2 bases; junction bases outside the gene matches: 3. The CDR3 covers 14 residues. The CDR3 sequence is CASSDRVTYNEQFF. The CDR3 nucleotides read TGTGCCAGCAGCGACAGGGTAACCTACAATGAGCAGTTCTTC.

V and J are TRBV4-1 and TRBJ2-7; 12 nucleotides agree with TRBD2. The CDR3 is 14 residues long. Germline CDR1 reads MGHRA; CDR2 reads YSYEKL. V lost 4 bases and J lost 2; bases outside the gene matches: 0. For the CDR3, the DNA is TGCGCCAGCAGCCCTAGCGGGAGGGCCTACGAGCAGTACTTC. Amino acids: CASSPSGRAYEQYF.

This rearrangement joins TRBV30 to TRBJ1-5; tentative D call: TRBD1 (5 bases). The V end was cut by 0 bases, the J end by 7 bases, with 10 bases between. The CDR3 consists of 13 residues. CDR1 is GTSNPN, CDR2 SVGIG, per germline (reference sequence). The CDR3 here is CAWSVGLLQPQHF. CDR3 in DNA: TGTGCCTGGAGTGTGGGACTTCTACAGCCCCAGCATTTT.

This rearrangement joins TRBV28 to TRBJ2-1; TRBD1 matches at 10 bases. Unmatched junction bases numbered 10, after V lost 5 bases and J lost 6 bases. Germline lookup yields CDR1 MDHEN and CDR2 SYDVKM. The CDR3 has 16 residues. For the CDR3, the DNA is TGTGCCAGCAGTACCCGGACAGGGGGGGCCCCCAATGAGCAGTTCTTC. As protein: CASSTRTGGAPNEQFF.

Only a few counts were recorded for this clone. The J gene is TRBJ1-1, the V gene TRBV4-1; D is unclear. Germline V gives CDR1 MGHRA, CDR2 YSYEKL. This CDR3 has 14 residues. With 0 bases removed from V and 4 bases from J, the gap between germline ends came to 9 bases. The chain's CDR3 is CASSQDDSSTEAFF. Written as DNA, the CDR3 is TGCGCCAGCAGCCAAGACGATTCGAGCACTGAAGCTTTCTTT.

V usage is TRBV19 and J usage is TRBJ1-2; D not resolved. The V end was cut by 10 bases, the J end by 2 bases, with 17 bases between. Germline CDR1 LNHDA, CDR2 SQIVND (reference sequence). This CDR3 is 14 amino acids long. CDR3 nucleotide sequence: TGTGCCACCGGCCCCCAGGCGCAAAACTATGGCTACACCTTC. Translating gives CATGPQAQNYGYTF.

This clone was seen once. V and J are TRBV19 and TRBJ2-7; 8 bases are a match to TRBD2. J was trimmed by 4 bases and V by 5 bases; bases with no gene match: 4. The CDR3 has 13 amino acids. Germline CDR1 LNHDA, CDR2 SQIVND (reference sequence). CDR3 in amino acids: CASSPGGGYEQYF. CDR3 nucleotide sequence: TGTGCCAGTAGTCCCGGCGGGGGGTACGAGCAGTACTTC.

This rearrangement joins TRBV6-4 to TRBJ2-2, with D possibly TRBD1 on 6 matching bases. The germline V gene encodes CDR1 MRHNA and CDR2 SNTAGT. This CDR3 has 15 amino acids. V lost 0 bases, J lost 5 bases, and 10 bases lay in between. CDR3 nucleotide sequence: TGTGCCAGCAGTGACTCGAAGGGGGAGACCGGGGAGCTGTTTTTT. As protein: CASSDSKGETGELFF.